This TCR beta chain was captured in a study of Graves' ophthalmopathy and Graves' hyperthyroidism. Study at large: Samples of peripheral blood were obtained at initial diagnosis, prior to treatment of any kind.

This clonotype has at least ten counts. The antigen is unknown. Whole-study results and caveats: Also, most clonotypes expanded in the thyroid above 0.001 frequency appeared in blood. The study's model predicted ophthalmopathy progression at 65% to 71% sensitivity and about 72% specificity.

The authors amplified TCR beta CDR3 regions from RNA transcripts. The workflow started with a first-round RT-PCR run with HTBI primers and then moved on to a second-round multiplex PCR. MiXCR was run by TCRdb on the multiplex PCR reads, yielding one entry per CDR3 protein. The table lists about 200,000 distinct CDR3 sequences, over 25% of them singletons. The receptor's source is a man between 50 and 59 years old with Graves' ophthalmopathy. The sample comprised peripheral blood.

As DNA, the CDR3 is TGCGCCAGCAGCCACACCGATTCCTACGAGCAGTACTTC. Translation: CASSHTDSYEQYF. This rearrangement joins TRBV4-3 to TRBJ2-7; D gene uncertain. CDR3 length: 13 residues. Germline CDR1 is LGHNA and CDR2 is YSLEER. V was cut by 3 bases and J by 1 base, with 7 bases left in between.